A single sample is the source of the 27 T cell receptor beta chains below, sequenced in a study of T cells after yellow fever vaccination. One entry per CDR3 protein, called by TCRdb with MiXCR from the 5' RACE reads. The sample includes some 500,000 distinct CDR3 sequences, about 13% of them seen just once. The input for sequencing was PBMCs, taken on the day of the yellow fever booster vaccination. The receptor source for this set is a man aged 25 to 45 who received the YFV17D yellow fever vaccine.

This clonotype was seen more than once but under ten times. The chain recombines TRBV19 with TRBJ2-1, with a possible D match to TRBD2 (6 bases). V lost 2 bases to trimming and J lost 0 bases, with 11 bases between them. CDR3 size: 16 residues. CDR1 is LNHDA and CDR2 is SQIVND in the germline V gene (reference sequence). Written as DNA, the CDR3 is TGTGCCAGTAGTATACGGGCGGGGAGCTCCTACAATGAGCAGTTCTTC. Its translation is CASSIRAGSSYNEQFF.

This clonotype was found a few times. J is TRBJ2-3 and V is TRBV20-1, with TRBD2 identical over 11 bases. Trimming took 5 bases from V and 4 from J; bases not matched to a gene: 8. The length of the CDR3 is 15 residues. CDR1 is DFQATT and CDR2 is SNEGSKA in the germline V gene (reference sequence). The CDR3 region is CSAPAVAGGPDTQYF. CDR3 in DNA: TGCAGTGCTCCAGCGGTAGCGGGAGGGCCAGATACGCAGTATTTT.

The chain is built from TRBV6-2 or TRBV6-3 and TRBJ2-7; 11 nucleotides line up with TRBD2. V lost 0 bases to trimming and J lost 0 bases; unmatched junction nucleotides: 7. The CDR3 covers 18 residues. CDR1 and CDR2 from the germline V gene are MNHEY and SVGEGT. The DNA of the CDR3 is TGTGCCAGCAGTTACTCGAAAGCTAGCGGGGGGAGCTCCTACGAGCAGTACTTC. Residues: CASSYSKASGGSSYEQYF.

This clonotype came up a few times. This chain joins TRBV23-1 and TRBJ2-3; D is tentatively TRBD1 or TRBD2 (5 bases each). TRBV23-1 is flagged as an ORF with uncertain function. The germline V and J ends were trimmed by 3 bases and 4 bases, with 14 bases remaining between them. The CDR3 spans 15 residues. DNA of the CDR3: TGCGCCAGCAGTCAGGTTGGGGGAACTGCAGATACGCAGTATTTT. Translating gives CASSQVGGTADTQYF.

The table lists this clonotype with a few counts. The rearrangement uses TRBV5-5 and TRBJ1-6, with D uncertain. The CDR3 totals 15 residues. Germline V gene sequence: CDR1 SGHKS, CDR2 YYEKEE (reference sequence). V was clipped by 4 bases and J by 0 bases, with 8 bases between them. The CDR3 DNA sequence: TGTGCCAGCAGCGTAAGGTTCTCCTATAATTCACCCCTCCACTTT. Its protein is CASSVRFSYNSPLHF. The full variable domain, its missing parts supplied by reference TRBV5-5 and TRBJ1-6, is DAGVTQSPTHLIKTRGQQVTLRCSPISGHKSVSWYQQVLGQGPQFIFQYYEKEERGRGNFPDRFSARQFPNYSSELNVNALLLGDSALYLCASSVRFSYNSPLHFGNGTRLTVT.

This clonotype was seen at least ten times. DNA for the CDR3: TGTGCCAGCAGTTACTCCGGGACAGGGGTTGAGACCCAGTACTTC. It codes for CASSYSGTGVETQYF. V and J are TRBV28 and TRBJ2-5; TRBD1 agrees at 10 bases. CDR1 is MDHEN, CDR2 SYDVKM, per germline. The CDR3 runs 15 residues. The J segment lost 5 bases and the V segment lost 4 bases, leaving 7 bases of the junction unmatched.

V gene TRBV5-1 combines with J gene TRBJ2-3; the match to TRBD1 covers 7 bases. The CDR3 spans 14 residues. The J segment lost 6 bases and the V segment lost 4 bases, leaving 8 bases of the junction unmatched. CDR1 SGHRS and CDR2 YFSETQ come from the germline V gene. In nucleotides, the CDR3 is TGCGCCAGCAGCGGCGAGGGGGCTGGGGATACGCAGTATTTT. Residues: CASSGEGAGDTQYF.

The rearrangement uses TRBV9 and TRBJ2-7; perhaps D is TRBD1 or TRBD2 (5 bases each). The V end was cut by 3 bases, the J end by 0 bases, with 13 bases between. Germline CDR1 is SGDLS and CDR2 is YYNGEE. The CDR3 runs to 15 residues. The CDR3: CASSAGTNPSYEQYF. In DNA form, the CDR3 reads TGTGCCAGCAGCGCCGGGACCAATCCCTCCTACGAGCAGTACTTC.

This clonotype was detected only a few times. The chain links TRBV27 to TRBJ2-1; D may be TRBD1 (6 bases). The germline gives CDR1 MNHEY, CDR2 SMNVEV (reference sequence). This CDR3 region has 14 residues. Trimming removed 5 bases at V and 5 bases at J, with 13 bases between. The chain's CDR3 is CASSITGKNNEQFF. The CDR3 DNA reads as TGTGCCAGCAGTATTACAGGGAAGAACAATGAGCAGTTCTTC.

The rearrangement joins TRBV10-3 to TRBJ2-7; D may be TRBD1 (6 bases). The CDR3 sequence is 13 residues long. V was cut by 5 bases and J by 7 bases, with 15 bases left in between. Germline V gives CDR1 ENHRY, CDR2 SYGVKD. The CDR3 DNA is TGTGCCATCAGTAGGGACAAGACGGGGGAGCAGTACTTC. Protein product: CAISRDKTGEQYF.

The rearrangement uses TRBV12-3 or TRBV12-4 and TRBJ2-7; 10 positions agree with TRBD2. Trimming at V came to 3 bases and at J to 5 bases, leaving 4 bases not matched to a gene. CDR3 length: 14 amino acids. The CDR3 here is CASSFSGRVDEQYF. The CDR3, as DNA: TGTGCCAGCAGTTTCAGCGGGAGGGTCGACGAGCAGTACTTC.

The chain recombines TRBV24-1 with TRBJ2-7; the match to TRBD2 covers 8 bases. This CDR3 comprises 18 residues. V gave up 7 bases and J gave up 1 base; unmatched junction bases: 17. Germline V gives CDR1 KGHDR, CDR2 SFDVKD. The CDR3 bases are TGTGCCACCAGATCACCCCCGGGAGGGATTCGGTGGTCCTACGAGCAGTACTTC. It is translated as CATRSPPGGIRWSYEQYF.

The chain's CDR3 is CASSLNNLAQQFF. The DNA for the CDR3 is TGTGCCAGCAGTCTAAATAACTTAGCTCAGCAGTTCTTC. This chain joins TRBV27 and TRBJ2-1; D gene unclear. V was clipped by 5 bases and J by 11 bases, with 16 bases between them. Per germline, CDR1 MNHEY and CDR2 SMNVEV (reference sequence). The CDR3 has 13 amino acids.

The J gene is TRBJ2-1, the V gene TRBV29-1; D remains unclear. V dropped 7 bases and J dropped 8 bases, with 18 bases sitting between them. The CDR3 extends over 13 amino acids. Per germline, CDR1 SQVTM and CDR2 ANQGSEA. The CDR3 loop is CSAVRAGPDEQFF. The CDR3 DNA sequence: TGCAGCGCTGTCCGGGCAGGCCCTGATGAGCAGTTCTTC.

The chain couples TRBV20-1 to TRBJ2-1; 8 bases are a match to TRBD2. J gave up 8 bases and V 1 base, and 10 bases lay outside the gene matches. The CDR3 is 15 amino acids. Looked up from germline, CDR1 is DFQATT and CDR2 is SNEGSKA (reference sequence). The CDR3 nucleotides are TGCAGTGCTAGAGCAGGCGGGAGCGGGGGCTATGAGCAGTTCTTC. Encoded protein: CSARAGGSGGYEQFF.

This chain links TRBV27 with TRBJ2-1; 12 bases are shared with TRBD1. CDR3 length: 16 residues. V shed 2 bases, J shed 8 bases, and the junction held 7 bases outside the gene matches. Per germline, CDR1 MNHEY and CDR2 SMNVEV (reference sequence). CDR3 in amino acids: CASSLKGQGATDEQFF. CDR3 nucleotides: TGTGCCAGCAGTTTAAAGGGACAGGGGGCTACCGATGAGCAGTTCTTC.

V gene TRBV6-5 combines with J gene TRBJ2-3; 9 bases align to TRBD2. The CDR3 runs to 15 residues. V dropped 3 bases and J dropped 2; count of bases not matched to a gene: 3. CDR1 is MNHEY, CDR2 SVGAGI, per germline. The CDR3 nucleotides are TGTGCCAGCAGTTATAGCGGGAGATACACAGATACGCAGTATTTT. It is translated as CASSYSGRYTDTQYF.

V usage is TRBV14 and J usage is TRBJ2-1; TRBD1 matches 10 bases. The CDR3 has 20 residues. The junction had 20 bases not matched to a gene; V was cut back by 6 bases and J by 3 bases. CDR1 is SGHDN, CDR2 FVKESK, per germline. The CDR3 sequence: CASSPVVGTGDGTNYNEQFF. In nucleotides, the CDR3 is TGTGCCAGCAGTCCCGTTGTCGGGACAGGGGACGGGACGAACTACAATGAGCAGTTCTTC.

The rearrangement uses TRBV20-1 and TRBJ2-7; a weak D match, TRBD2 (5 bases). This CDR3 contains 11 residues. Germline-derived CDR1 and CDR2 are DFQATT and SNEGSKA (reference sequence). The V and J ends lost 7 bases and 10 bases respectively, with 17 bases between them. The CDR3 loop reads CSDPTKSEQYF. The CDR3 coding sequence is TGCAGTGACCCGACTAAATCGGAACAGTACTTC.

The V and J genes are TRBV20-1 and TRBJ1-1; TRBD1 aligns across 7 bases. The germline V gene encodes CDR1 DFQATT and CDR2 SNEGSKA (reference sequence). This CDR3 has 12 amino acids. The trim removed 7 bases at V and 4 bases at J, leaving 6 bases unmatched. In DNA, the CDR3 is TGCAGTGTGACGCAGGGGGTCACTGAAGCTTTCTTT. It yields the protein CSVTQGVTEAFF.

Only a few counts were recorded for this clonotype. The gene calls are TRBV20-1 and TRBJ2-2; 10 nucleotides match TRBD2. CDR1 and CDR2 from the germline V gene are DFQATT and SNEGSKA (reference sequence). CDR3 length: 14 residues. V lost 3 bases to trimming and J lost 8 bases; unmatched junction nucleotides: 6. This CDR3 reads CSARGAGGTGELFF. For the CDR3, the DNA is TGCAGTGCTAGGGGAGCGGGAGGGACTGGGGAGCTGTTTTTT.

V is TRBV5-1 and J is TRBJ2-1, with D perhaps matching TRBD2 (6 bases). CDR1 is SGHRS, CDR2 YFSETQ, per germline. This CDR3 spans 16 amino acids. The germline V and J ends were trimmed by 4 bases and 2 bases, with 16 bases remaining between them. The CDR3 sequence: CASSGPREVTYNEQFF. The CDR3 coding sequence is TGCGCCAGCAGCGGACCTAGGGAGGTTACCTACAATGAGCAGTTCTTC.

This clonotype came up many times. The rearrangement links TRBV5-1 to TRBJ2-1; D is perhaps TRBD1 (6 bases). The V gene lost 2 bases and the J gene lost 1 base, with 7 bases spanning the gap. This CDR3 spans 14 amino acids. CDR1 is SGHRS and CDR2 is YFSETQ in the germline V gene. The CDR3 region is CASSLQGSYNEQFF. The CDR3 DNA is TGCGCCAGCAGCTTACAGGGATCCTACAATGAGCAGTTCTTC.

The J gene is TRBJ2-1, the V gene TRBV9, with D unresolved. The CDR3 sequence is 16 residues long. Trimming pared 4 bases from V and 0 bases from J, leaving 14 bases between. CDR1 and CDR2 from the germline V gene are SGDLS and YYNGEE. For the CDR3, the DNA is TGTGCCAGCAGCAAAAACCCCCCTAGCTCCTACAATGAGCAGTTCTTC. It encodes CASSKNPPSSYNEQFF. Based on the CDR3 plus reference TRBV9 and TRBJ2-1, the full variable domain is DSGVTQTPKHLITATGQRVTLRCSPRSGDLSVYWYQQSLDQGLQFLIQYYNGEERAKGNILERFSAQQFPDLHSELNLSSLELGDSALYFCASSKNPPSSYNEQFFGPGTRLTVL.

This chain uses TRBV7-8 with TRBJ1-3; possible D gene TRBD1, 5 bases. Trimming removed 2 bases from V and 3 bases from J, with 14 bases in between. The CDR3 spans 16 residues. From germline, CDR1 is SGHVS and CDR2 FQNEAQ. The DNA for the CDR3 is TGTGCCAGCAGCTTATTGGAGGGGCTCGGTGGAAACACCATATATTTT. The encoded protein is CASSLLEGLGGNTIYF. Full variable domain (rest looked up from reference TRBV7-8 and TRBJ1-3): GAGVSQSPRYKVAKRGQDVALRCDPISGHVSLFWYQQALGQGPEFLTYFQNEAQLDKSGLPSDRFFAERPEGSVSTLKIQRTQQEDSAVYLCASSLLEGLGGNTIYFGEGSWLTVV.

This chain links TRBV6-6 with TRBJ2-7; unclear D gene. V lost 4 bases, J lost 2 bases, and 9 bases lay in between. This CDR3 contains 13 residues. Germline loops: CDR1 MNHNY, CDR2 SVGAGI (reference sequence). In DNA, the CDR3 is TGTGCCAGCAGTTCTAACCCCCCCTACGAGCAGTACTTC. Translating gives CASSSNPPYEQYF.

This clonotype was seen a few times. J is TRBJ2-1 and V is TRBV5-1, with D tentatively TRBD2 (5 bases). CDR1 is SGHRS, CDR2 YFSETQ, per germline. Trimming took 7 bases from V and 0 from J, leaving 11 bases between them. The CDR3 extends over 14 amino acids. The CDR3 coding sequence is TGCGCCAGCTACGACTACAGCTCCTACAATGAGCAGTTCTTC. It codes for CASYDYSSYNEQFF.